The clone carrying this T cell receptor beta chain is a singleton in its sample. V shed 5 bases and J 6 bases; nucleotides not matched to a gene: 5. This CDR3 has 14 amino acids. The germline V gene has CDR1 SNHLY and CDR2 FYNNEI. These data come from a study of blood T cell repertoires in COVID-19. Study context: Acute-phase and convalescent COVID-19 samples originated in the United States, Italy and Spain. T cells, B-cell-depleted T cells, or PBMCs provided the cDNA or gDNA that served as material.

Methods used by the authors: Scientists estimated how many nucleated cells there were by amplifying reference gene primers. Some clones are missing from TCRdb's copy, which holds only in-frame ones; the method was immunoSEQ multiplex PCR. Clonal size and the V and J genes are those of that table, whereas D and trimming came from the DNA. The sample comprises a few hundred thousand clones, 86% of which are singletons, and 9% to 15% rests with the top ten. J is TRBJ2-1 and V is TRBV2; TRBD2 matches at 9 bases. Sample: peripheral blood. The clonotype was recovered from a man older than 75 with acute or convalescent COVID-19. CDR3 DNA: TGTGCCAGCAGTAGTCCGGGACTAGCCAATGAGCAGTTCTTC. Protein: CASSSPGLANEQFF.